This is a list of T cell receptor beta chains from one sample in a study of blood T cell repertoires in COVID-19. Sequenced by immunoSEQ multiplex PCR; TCRdb stores in-frame clones only, minus some. Of approximately 75,000 clones in the sample, 80% to 90% were seen once. The sample was peripheral blood. The receptors shown here come from a man in his fifties or sixties with acute or convalescent COVID-19. CDR3s include the opening cysteine and the closing phenylalanine or tryptophan.

v_gene: TRBV2; j_gene: TRBJ1-5; CDR3aa: CASRYTAQPQHF
v_gene: TRBV9; j_gene: TRBJ2-7; CDR3aa: CASSVGGAGGYEQYF
v_gene: TRBV2; j_gene: TRBJ2-1; CDR3aa: CASSGPGPNNEQFF
v_gene: TRBV2; j_gene: TRBJ1-4; CDR3aa: CASSLGQTNEKLFF
v_gene: TRBV6-6; j_gene: TRBJ1-1; CDR3aa: CASRPETPNTEAFF
v_gene: TRBV6-6; j_gene: TRBJ1-5; CDR3aa: CASSLSDRGGGQPQHF
v_gene: TRBV6-5; j_gene: TRBJ1-1; CDR3aa: CASSYSSRGRETEAFF
v_gene: TRBV7-2; j_gene: TRBJ2-7; CDR3aa: CASIKSTGALRAYEQYF
v_gene: TRBV7-9; j_gene: TRBJ2-5; CDR3aa: CASSLPRANTARETQYF
v_gene: TRBV5-1; j_gene: TRBJ1-3; CDR3aa: CASSPDRAGNTIYF
v_gene: TRBV5-1; j_gene: TRBJ2-1; CDR3aa: CASSLTSGRYNEQFF
v_gene: TRBV5-4; j_gene: TRBJ2-2; CDR3aa: CASSPPAGGGELFF
v_gene: TRBV7-9; j_gene: TRBJ1-5; CDR3aa: CASSLVGEAQPQHF
v_gene: TRBV6-5; j_gene: TRBJ2-3; CDR3aa: CASHRPTRTDTQYF
v_gene: TRBV4-1; j_gene: TRBJ1-2; CDR3aa: CASSQLREGWYGYTF
v_gene: TRBV27; j_gene: TRBJ1-1; CDR3aa: CASSITRGMGTEAFF
v_gene: TRBV5-1; j_gene: TRBJ2-3; CDR3aa: CASSLTGVDTQYF
v_gene: TRBV19; j_gene: TRBJ2-1; CDR3aa: CASQQGAKSYDYNEQFF
v_gene: TRBV27; j_gene: TRBJ2-7; CDR3aa: CASSPDRVDTISGYEQYF
v_gene: TRBV7-9; j_gene: TRBJ2-1; CDR3aa: CASSESGTGPNEQFF
v_gene: TRBV20-1; j_gene: TRBJ2-2; CDR3aa: CSASRDPSTGELFF
v_gene: TRBV6-5; j_gene: TRBJ2-7; CDR3aa: CALNRDSTYEQYF
v_gene: TRBV28; j_gene: TRBJ1-2; CDR3aa: CASSLARGAHNYGYTF
v_gene: TRBV2; j_gene: TRBJ2-1; CDR3aa: CARGGTGTSLVDEQFF
v_gene: TRBV10-1; j_gene: TRBJ2-3; CDR3aa: CASSNGQGNTQYF
v_gene: TRBV3-1/TRBV3-2; j_gene: TRBJ2-4; CDR3aa: CASSQDGLAGGLSKNIQYF
v_gene: TRBV11-3; j_gene: TRBJ2-1; CDR3aa: CASSFHAGTEQFF
v_gene: TRBV7-2; j_gene: TRBJ1-3; CDR3aa: CASSLRRGDSGNTIYF
v_gene: TRBV10-1; j_gene: TRBJ2-3; CDR3aa: CASSQPGLKADTQYF
v_gene: TRBV21-1; j_gene: TRBJ2-3; CDR3aa: CASSDPLLAGKSTDTQYF
v_gene: TRBV28; j_gene: TRBJ2-7; CDR3aa: CASSSRVPYEQYF
v_gene: TRBV5-6; j_gene: TRBJ1-1; CDR3aa: CASSAGTGTEAFF
v_gene: TRBV24-1; j_gene: TRBJ1-1; CDR3aa: CATSDPGMATEAFF
v_gene: TRBV7-9; j_gene: TRBJ1-5; CDR3aa: CASSLGQTVNQPQHF
v_gene: TRBV19; j_gene: TRBJ2-7; CDR3aa: CASSSGTGAYEQYF
v_gene: TRBV14; j_gene: TRBJ2-5; CDR3aa: CASSQGLGGKETQYF
v_gene: TRBV7-3; j_gene: TRBJ2-7; CDR3aa: CASSSQGGGSQYF
v_gene: TRBV4-1; j_gene: TRBJ2-4; CDR3aa: CASSQQLSGNKNIQYF
v_gene: TRBV29-1; j_gene: TRBJ1-2; CDR3aa: CSVEGPLGGYGYTF
v_gene: TRBV7-9; j_gene: TRBJ1-3; CDR3aa: CASSLAQGAGNTIYF
v_gene: TRBV6-5; j_gene: TRBJ1-6; CDR3aa: CASSYEGSYNSPLHF
v_gene: TRBV19; j_gene: TRBJ2-2; CDR3aa: CASSLGLATGTGELFF
v_gene: TRBV5-1; j_gene: TRBJ2-1; CDR3aa: CASSLSLALYNEQFF
v_gene: TRBV9; j_gene: TRBJ2-7; CDR3aa: CASSPGEGSYEQYF
v_gene: TRBV5-1; j_gene: TRBJ1-2; CDR3aa: CASSLERTGVYGYTF
v_gene: TRBV24-1; j_gene: TRBJ2-7; CDR3aa: CATSAAGGYEQYF
v_gene: TRBV5-1; j_gene: TRBJ1-1; CDR3aa: CASSGTTANTEAFF
v_gene: TRBV12-3/TRBV12-4; j_gene: TRBJ1-2; CDR3aa: CASTRQGSYGYTF
v_gene: TRBV11-1; j_gene: TRBJ2-7; CDR3aa: CASSLYLTSGGGEQYF